The T cell receptor beta chain described here comes from a study of cytomegalovirus exposure and HLA in healthy donors. This CDR3 region has 13 residues. The germline V gene has CDR1 SGHNT and CDR2 YYREEE (reference sequence). V was shortened by 4 bases and J by 1 base, with 8 bases between the two germline ends. Overall study results and limits: In a later analysis, TCR beta V- and J-gene trimming showed a link to a missense DCLRE1C variant.

With respect to this clone: What it binds is unknown.

Primers for the PCR totalled 60 Vbeta and 13 Jbeta. Repertoires were generated with immunoSEQ multiplex PCR, while TCRdb's copy carries only in-frame clones and drops some. Its listing shows about 58,000 clones. This sequence joins TRBV5-4 and TRBJ2-5, with D maybe TRBD2 (5 bases). Sequenced: PBMCs. This receptor was identified in a woman under 30 in good health and CMV-seronegative. CDR3 region: CASSRDPQETQYF. The CDR3 nucleotides are TGTGCCAGCAGCCGGGATCCCCAAGAGACCCAGTACTTC.